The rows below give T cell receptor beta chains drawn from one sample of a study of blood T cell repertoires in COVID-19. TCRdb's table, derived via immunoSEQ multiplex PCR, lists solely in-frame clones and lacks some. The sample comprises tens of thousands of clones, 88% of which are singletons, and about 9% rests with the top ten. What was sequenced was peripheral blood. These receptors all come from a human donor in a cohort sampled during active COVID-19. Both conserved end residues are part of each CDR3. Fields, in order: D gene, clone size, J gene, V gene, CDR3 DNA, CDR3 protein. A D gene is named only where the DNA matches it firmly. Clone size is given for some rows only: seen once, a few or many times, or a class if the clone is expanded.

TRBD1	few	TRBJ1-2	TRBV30	TGTGCCTGGGCGACAGGGGGCTTAGACGGCTACACCTTC	CAWATGGLDGYTF
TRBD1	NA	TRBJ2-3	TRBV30	TGTGCCTGGAGTGCGGGACAGGGTGCCGGCACAGATACGCAGTATTTT	CAWSAGQGAGTDTQYF
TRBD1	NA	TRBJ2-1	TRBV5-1	TGCGCCAGCAGCTCAACAGGGGGCTTGAATGAGCAGTTCTTC	CASSSTGGLNEQFF
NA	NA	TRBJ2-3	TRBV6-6	TGTGCCAGCAGCATCGGGATGCTCCCAGATACGCAGTATTTT	CASSIGMLPDTQYF
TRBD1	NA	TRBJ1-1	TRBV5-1	TGCGCCAGCAGCAAAAGGACAGGGGGAGATATGAACACTGAAGCTTTCTTT	CASSKRTGGDMNTEAFF
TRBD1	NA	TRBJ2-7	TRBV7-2	TGTGCCAGCAGCATCAGGGACAGGTCTTCCTACGAGCAGTACTTC	CASSIRDRSSYEQYF
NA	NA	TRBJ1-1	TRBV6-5	TGTGCCAGTCCTCGTGGGGGCGAGAACACTGAAGCTTTCTTT	CASPRGGENTEAFF
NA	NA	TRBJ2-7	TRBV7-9	TGTGCCAGCAGCTTATTCACCAGTCCCTCCTACGAGCAGTACTTC	CASSLFTSPSYEQYF
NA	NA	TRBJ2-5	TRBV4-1	TGCGCCAGCAGCCAAGGCCTTGTGCGTAGTAACAGGGTAGAGACCCAGTACTTC	CASSQGLVRSNRVETQYF
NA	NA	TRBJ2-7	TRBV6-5	TGTGCCAGCAGTTACGGTCGAGGGCAGAGCTACGAGCAGTACTTC	CASSYGRGQSYEQYF
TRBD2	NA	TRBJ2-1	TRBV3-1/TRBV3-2	TGTGCCAGCAGCTTGGGAGGGTATAGCGGGAGGCCTTACAATGAGCGGTTCTTC	CASSLGGYSGRPYNERFF
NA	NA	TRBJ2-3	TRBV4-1	TGCGCCAGCAGCCAAGATATTGAGGAGGGGCAGTATTTT	CASSQDIEEGQYF
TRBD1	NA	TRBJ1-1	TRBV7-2	TGTGCCAGCAGCTTAGTAGGGGGCATGAACACTGAAGCTTTCTTT	CASSLVGGMNTEAFF
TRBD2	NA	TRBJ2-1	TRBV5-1	TGCGCCAGCAGCTCCGCCGGGACTAGCGGGACCTCGATATCCTACAATGAGCAGTTCTTC	CASSSAGTSGTSISYNEQFF
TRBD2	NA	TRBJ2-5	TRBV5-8	TGTGCCAGCAGCCATCTACGCGGGGGGGAGACCCAGTACTTC	CASSHLRGGETQYF
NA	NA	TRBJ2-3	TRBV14	TGTGCCAGCAGTACGACAGAATATACTAGCACAGATACGCAGTATTTT	CASSTTEYTSTDTQYF
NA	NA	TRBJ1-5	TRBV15	TGTGCCACCAGCAGAGATCGACTCCGCAATCAGCCCCAGCATTTT	CATSRDRLRNQPQHF
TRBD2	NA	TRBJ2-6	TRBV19	TGTGCCAGTAGTACCCCATCGGGGCGAGCGGGGGCCGGGGCCAACGTCCTGACTTTC	CASSTPSGRAGAGANVLTF
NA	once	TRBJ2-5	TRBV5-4	TGTGCCAGCAGCTTGGTCGGGTACCAAGAGACCCAGTACTTC	CASSLVGYQETQYF
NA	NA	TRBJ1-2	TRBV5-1	TGCGCCAGCAGCTTGGAACCCGGAGGTGGTGGCTACACCTTC	CASSLEPGGGGYTF
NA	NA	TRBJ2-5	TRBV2	TGTGCCAGCAGTGGTATGGAGACCCAGTACTTC	CASSGMETQYF
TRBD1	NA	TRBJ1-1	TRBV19	TGTGCCAGTGGGGGACAGGTGAACACTGAAGCTTTCTTT	CASGGQVNTEAFF
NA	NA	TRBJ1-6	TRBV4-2	TGTGCCAGCAGCCCAAATACAGGCAGCTCCTATAATTCACCCCTCCACTTT	CASSPNTGSSYNSPLHF
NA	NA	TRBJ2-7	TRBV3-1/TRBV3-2	TGTGCCAGCAGCCAAAAATCAGGGACCTACGAGCAGTACTTC	CASSQKSGTYEQYF
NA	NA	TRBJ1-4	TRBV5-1	TGCGCCAGCAGCTTGGTCTCCGGGGAGGTTGAAAAACTGTTTTTT	CASSLVSGEVEKLFF
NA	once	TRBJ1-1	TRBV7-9	TGTGCCAGCAGCATCAGGGAGGGGACTGAAGCTTTCTTT	CASSIREGTEAFF
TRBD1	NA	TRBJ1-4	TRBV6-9	TGTGCCAGCAGCCCCCTTTTTGGGGACAGGGACCATGAAAAACTGTTTTTT	CASSPLFGDRDHEKLFF
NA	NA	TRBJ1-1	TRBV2	TGTGCCAGTAATGGACAACCGAACACTGAAGCTTTCTTT	CASNGQPNTEAFF
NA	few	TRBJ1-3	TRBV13	TGTGCCAGCAGCTTAGGTCCTTCAGGATTCTCTGGAAACACCATATATTTT	CASSLGPSGFSGNTIYF
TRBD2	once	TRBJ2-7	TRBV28	TGTGCCAGCAGTTCCGGGACTAGCGGGAGGTGGCTCGGCGAGCAGTACTTC	CASSSGTSGRWLGEQYF
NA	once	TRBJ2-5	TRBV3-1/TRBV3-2	TGTGCCAGCAGCCTTAAAGGAGGACAAGAGACCCAGTACTTC	CASSLKGGQETQYF
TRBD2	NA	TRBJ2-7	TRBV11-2	TGTGCCAGCAGCACCAGCGGGAGAACCTACTACGAGCAGTACTTC	CASSTSGRTYYEQYF
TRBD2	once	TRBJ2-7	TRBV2	TGTGCCAGCAGTGAAGGGGGTAGCGGGGGCCTGGGGCAGTACTTC	CASSEGGSGGLGQYF
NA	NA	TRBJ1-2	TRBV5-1	TGCGCCAGCAGCTTGCTTGAGGGAAGCTATGGCTACACCTTC	CASSLLEGSYGYTF
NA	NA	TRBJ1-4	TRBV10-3	TGTGCCATCAGTGGGGGCCCTACAGCCGCAACTAATGAAAAACTGTTTTTT	CAISGGPTAATNEKLFF